One and the same sample provided the 19 T cell receptor beta chains below, sequenced in a study of early T cells in non-severe SARS-CoV-2 infection. One entry per CDR3 protein, called by TCRdb with MiXCR from the 5' RACE reads. Of fewer than 90,000 distinct CDR3 sequences in the sample, 11% to 15% were seen once. The sample consisted of whole blood. Receptors originate from an adult who was a healthcare worker with PCR-confirmed SARS-CoV-2 infection or an uninfected control (not recorded which).

The chain carries TRBV30 and TRBJ1-6; the D is unclear. V was clipped by 0 bases and J by 7 bases, with 13 bases between them. The CDR3 loop spans 15 amino acids. Germline CDR1 reads GTSNPN; CDR2 reads SVGIG (reference sequence). The chain's CDR3 is CAWSVRVRDNSPLHF. The CDR3 coding sequence is TGTGCCTGGAGTGTACGCGTACGCGACAATTCACCCCTCCACTTT.

The J gene is TRBJ1-2, the V gene TRBV10-2; no clear D. The V and J ends lost 8 bases and 4 bases respectively, with 8 bases between them. The germline V gene encodes CDR1 WSHSY and CDR2 SAAADI. This CDR3 is 11 amino acids long. The CDR3 here is CASLGSYGYTF. The CDR3 coding sequence is TGCGCCAGCCTGGGTAGCTATGGCTACACCTTC.

This clonotype was counted a few times. The chain uses TRBV19 and TRBJ1-2; tentative D call: TRBD1 (6 bases). The length of the CDR3 is 16 residues. The V gene's germline CDR1 is LNHDA and CDR2 SQIVND (reference sequence). Trimming left V 5 bases short and J 4 bases short, with 20 bases between. CDR3 region: CASSLQTGANFYGYTF. CDR3 DNA sequence: TGTGCCAGTAGTTTGCAGACAGGAGCTAACTTCTATGGCTACACCTTC.

To note about this clonotype: A read error is possible here, since a much larger clone lies one base away. The gene calls are TRBV7-2 and TRBJ1-1; D uncertain. The germline CDR1 and CDR2 sequences are SGHTA and FQGNSA. This CDR3 has 14 amino acids. The CDR3: CASSPWASNSEAFF. CDR3 nucleotide sequence: TGTGCCAGCAGCCCCTGGGCCTCGAACTCTGAAGCTTTCTTT.

This clonotype was counted only a few times. V and J are TRBV28 and TRBJ1-3, with a weak D call TRBD1 (6 bases). The ends were cut back, 3 bases at V and 4 bases at J, with 10 bases in the middle. The CDR3 is made up of 14 amino acids. CDR1 and CDR2 (germline): MDHEN, SYDVKM. The CDR3 DNA follows: TGTGCCAGCAGTTTTGGGCAGGGGGGAAACACCATATATTTT. It specifies CASSFGQGGNTIYF.

The CDR3 region has the DNA TGTGCCAGCAGCCGGGACAGGGTGGCTGAAAAACTGTTTTTT. Amino acids: CASSRDRVAEKLFF. This sequence joins TRBV7-2 and TRBJ1-4, with 9 bases identical to TRBD1. Per the germline V gene, CDR1 is SGHTA and CDR2 is FQGNSA. With V trimmed by 5 bases and J by 7 bases, 5 bases remained unmatched. CDR3 length: 14 residues.

This clonotype occurred many times. The chain combines TRBV12-3 or TRBV12-4 with TRBJ2-3; D call uncertain. Trimming took 6 bases from V and 2 from J, leaving 3 bases between them. The CDR3 is 11 amino acids. CDR3 residues: CASSITDTQYF. As DNA, the CDR3 is TGTGCCAGCAGCATCACAGATACGCAGTATTTT.

This clonotype was detected many times. CDR3 sequence: CASSVSDNTEAFF. The CDR3 DNA reads TGTGCCAGCAGTGTCTCCGATAACACTGAAGCTTTCTTT. The chain joins TRBV6-4 to TRBJ1-1; D gene uncertain. Germline V gene sequence: CDR1 MRHNA, CDR2 SNTAGT. The CDR3 covers 13 residues. The V and J ends lost 4 bases and 2 bases respectively, with 8 bases between them.

J is TRBJ1-2 and V is TRBV10-2; the D gene is possibly TRBD1 (5 bases). With 0 bases removed from V and 8 bases from J, the gap between germline ends came to 16 bases. CDR1 WSHSY and CDR2 SAAADI come from the germline V gene. The CDR3 contains 15 residues. The CDR3 reads CASSESQVQWGGYTF. In DNA, the CDR3 is TGCGCCAGCAGTGAGTCACAGGTTCAGTGGGGCGGCTACACCTTC.

The sample holds a few counts of this clonotype. V gene TRBV6-1 combines with J gene TRBJ2-5; 8 bases align to TRBD1. Trimming at V came to 8 bases and at J to 1 base, leaving 12 bases not matched to a gene. The CDR3 runs 16 residues. Per the germline V gene, CDR1 is MNHNS and CDR2 is SASEGT. The CDR3 bases are TGTGCCAGCGAGCCGGGGACAGGACTAATCCAAGAGACCCAGTACTTC. The encoded protein is CASEPGTGLIQETQYF.

The CDR3 here is CASSPRQSSTGELFF. CDR3 DNA: TGTGCCAGCAGCCCCCGGCAGTCTAGCACCGGGGAGCTGTTTTTT. The genes are TRBV5-4 and TRBJ2-2; D is unclear. Germline V gene lookup returns CDR1 SGHNT and CDR2 YYREEE (reference sequence). CDR3 length: 15 amino acids. Between the trimmed V and J ends, which lost 4 bases and 4 bases, there was a span of 14 bases.

V gene TRBV30 combines with J gene TRBJ2-1; unclear D gene. The V gene's germline CDR1 is GTSNPN and CDR2 SVGIG (reference sequence). This CDR3 has 14 residues. Trimming took 4 bases from V and 4 from J, leaving 14 bases between them. The CDR3, as DNA: TGTGCCTGGATTTCCCGCTTTGGGTACAATGAGCAGTTCTTC. Translated: CAWISRFGYNEQFF.

CDR3 in amino acids: CASSLAGMGPYF. DNA of the CDR3: TGCGCCAGCAGCTTGGCCGGAATGGGGCCGTACTTC. This chain joins TRBV5-1 and TRBJ2-7, with D perhaps TRBD1 (5 bases). Trimming cost V 0 bases and J 12 bases, with 13 bases left between them. Germline lookup yields CDR1 SGHRS and CDR2 YFSETQ. The CDR3 is made up of 12 amino acids.

This clonotype has just a few counts. The chain employs TRBV7-3 and TRBJ2-5, with unresolved D. This CDR3 has 14 residues. V gave up 5 bases and J gave up 8 bases, with 18 bases separating them. From germline, CDR1 is SGHTA and CDR2 FQGTGA. The CDR3 sequence is CASSLGPTPETQYF. DNA for the CDR3: TGTGCCAGCAGCCTCGGACCGACTCCCGAAACCCAGTACTTC.

CDR3 sequence reads: CASSRPSTDTQYF. The CDR3 DNA is TGTGCCAGCAGCCGTCCGAGCACAGATACGCAGTATTTT. The chain carries TRBV3-1 and TRBJ2-3, with D hard to call. The germline V and J ends were trimmed by 4 bases and 0 bases, with 5 bases remaining between them. Germline assignment: CDR1 LGHDT and CDR2 YNNKEL (reference sequence). This CDR3 spans 13 amino acids.

This chain joins TRBV6-6 and TRBJ1-5, with D possibly being TRBD1 (5 bases). Germline assignment: CDR1 MNHNY and CDR2 SVGAGI (reference sequence). This CDR3 comprises 14 residues. Trimming shortened V by 2 bases and J by 2 bases, and 7 bases separated the two germline ends. The CDR3 protein is CASSYDSRNQPQHF. The CDR3, as DNA: TGTGCCAGCAGTTACGACAGTCGCAATCAGCCCCAGCATTTT.

The rearrangement links TRBV4-1 to TRBJ2-7; 10 bases line up with TRBD2. This CDR3 contains 15 residues. Germline lookup yields CDR1 MGHRA and CDR2 YSYEKL. With V trimmed by 1 base and J by 4 bases, 4 bases remained unmatched. The CDR3 region is CASSQAGLALYEQYF. The CDR3 region has the DNA TGCGCCAGCAGCCAAGCGGGACTAGCGCTATACGAGCAGTACTTC.

The table lists this clonotype with a count of one. V gene TRBV25-1 combines with J gene TRBJ2-5, with no clear D. Germline-derived CDR1 and CDR2 are MGHDK and SYGVNS. V gave up 4 bases and J gave up 5 bases, with 17 bases separating them. CDR3 length: 15 residues. The CDR3 loop reads CASSVGRATYETQYF. The CDR3 DNA reads TGTGCCAGCAGTGTCGGAAGGGCCACCTACGAGACCCAGTACTTC.

The V gene is TRBV4-2, the J gene TRBJ2-3, with 11 positions matching TRBD2. The germline V gene has CDR1 LGHNA and CDR2 YNFKEQ. The CDR3 extends over 16 amino acids. With 2 bases clipped from V and 2 bases from J, the junction kept 3 bases outside the gene matches. The CDR3 protein is CASSQLAGGLTDTQYF. DNA of the CDR3: TGTGCCAGCAGCCAACTAGCGGGGGGCCTCACAGATACGCAGTATTTT.